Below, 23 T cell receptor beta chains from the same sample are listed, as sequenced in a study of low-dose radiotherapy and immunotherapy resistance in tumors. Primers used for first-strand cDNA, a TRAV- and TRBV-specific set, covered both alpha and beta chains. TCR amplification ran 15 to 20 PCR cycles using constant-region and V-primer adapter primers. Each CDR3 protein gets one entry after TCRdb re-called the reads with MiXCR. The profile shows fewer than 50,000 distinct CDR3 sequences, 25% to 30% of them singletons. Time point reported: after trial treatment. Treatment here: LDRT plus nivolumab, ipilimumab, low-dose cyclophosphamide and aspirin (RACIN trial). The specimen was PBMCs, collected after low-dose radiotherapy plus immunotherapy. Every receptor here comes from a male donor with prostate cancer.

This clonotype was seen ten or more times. This chain's CDR3 is CASSPSRAPGQGFNEQFF. In DNA form, the CDR3 reads TGCGCCAGCAGCCCGTCCAGAGCACCGGGACAGGGTTTCAATGAGCAGTTCTTC. The gene calls are TRBV5-1 and TRBJ2-1, with 9 bases identical to TRBD1. The CDR3 sequence is 18 residues long. Germline V gene sequence: CDR1 SGHRS, CDR2 YFSETQ. Unmatched junction bases numbered 17, after V lost 4 bases and J lost 6 bases.

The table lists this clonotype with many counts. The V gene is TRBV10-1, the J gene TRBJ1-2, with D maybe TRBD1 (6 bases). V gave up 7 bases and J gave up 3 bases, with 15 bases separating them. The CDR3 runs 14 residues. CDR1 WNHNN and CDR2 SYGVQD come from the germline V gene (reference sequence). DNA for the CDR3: TGCGCCAGCACTAAACAGGGTTCGCACTATGGCTACACCTTC. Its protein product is CASTKQGSHYGYTF.

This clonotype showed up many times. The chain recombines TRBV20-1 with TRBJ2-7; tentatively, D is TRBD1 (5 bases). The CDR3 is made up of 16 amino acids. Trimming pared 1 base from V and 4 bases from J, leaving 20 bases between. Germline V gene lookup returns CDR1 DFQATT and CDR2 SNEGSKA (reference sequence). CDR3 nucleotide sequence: TGCAGTGCTAGAGTACCGACAGCGACGTTACTATACGAGCAGTACTTC. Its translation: CSARVPTATLLYEQYF.

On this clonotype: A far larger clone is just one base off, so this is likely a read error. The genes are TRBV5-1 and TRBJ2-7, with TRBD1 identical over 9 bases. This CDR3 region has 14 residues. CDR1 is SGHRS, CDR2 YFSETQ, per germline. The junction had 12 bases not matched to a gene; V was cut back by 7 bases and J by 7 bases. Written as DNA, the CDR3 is TGCGCCAGCCAAGGACAGGGGTCTCGCAATGAGCAGTACTTC. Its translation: CASQGQGSRNEQYF.

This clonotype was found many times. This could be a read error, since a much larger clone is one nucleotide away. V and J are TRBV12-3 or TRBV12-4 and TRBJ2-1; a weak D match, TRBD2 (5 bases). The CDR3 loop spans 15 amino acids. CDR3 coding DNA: TGTGCCAGCACGAGGACTCCCATGAGTAACAATGAGCTGTTCTTC. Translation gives CASTRTPMSNNELFF.

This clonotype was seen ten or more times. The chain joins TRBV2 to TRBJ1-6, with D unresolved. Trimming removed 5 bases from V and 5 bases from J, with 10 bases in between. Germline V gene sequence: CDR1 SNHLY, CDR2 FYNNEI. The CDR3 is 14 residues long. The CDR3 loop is CASSRTADNSPLHF. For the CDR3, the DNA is TGTGCCAGCAGTCGGACCGCCGATAATTCACCCCTCCACTTT.

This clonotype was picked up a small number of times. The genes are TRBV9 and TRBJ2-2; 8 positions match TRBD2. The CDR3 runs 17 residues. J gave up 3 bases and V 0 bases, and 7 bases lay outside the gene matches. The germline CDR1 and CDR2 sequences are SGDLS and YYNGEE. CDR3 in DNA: TGTGCCAGCAGCGTAGTGGCGGGGGGCCGGTACACCGGGGAGCTGTTTTTT. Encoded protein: CASSVVAGGRYTGELFF.

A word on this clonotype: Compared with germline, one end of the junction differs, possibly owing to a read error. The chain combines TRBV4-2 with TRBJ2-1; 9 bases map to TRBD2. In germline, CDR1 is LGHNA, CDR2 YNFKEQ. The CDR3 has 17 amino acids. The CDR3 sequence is CAISQDYGSGSVDEQFF. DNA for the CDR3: TGTGCCATCAGCCAAGATTACGGTAGCGGGAGCGTCGATGAGCAGTTCTTC.

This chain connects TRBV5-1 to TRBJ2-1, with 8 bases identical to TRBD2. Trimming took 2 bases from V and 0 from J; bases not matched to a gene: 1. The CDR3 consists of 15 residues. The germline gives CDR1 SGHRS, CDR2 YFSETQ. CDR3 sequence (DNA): TGCGCCAGCAGCTTAGCGGGAGACTCCTACAATGAGCAGTTCTTC. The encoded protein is CASSLAGDSYNEQFF.

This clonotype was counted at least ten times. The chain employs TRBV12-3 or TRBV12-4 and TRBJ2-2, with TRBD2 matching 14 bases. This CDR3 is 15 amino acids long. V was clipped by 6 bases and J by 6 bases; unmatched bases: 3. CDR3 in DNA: TGTGCCAGCAGGACTAGCGGGGGGGCAGCCGGGGAGCTGTTTTTT. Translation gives CASRTSGGAAGELFF.

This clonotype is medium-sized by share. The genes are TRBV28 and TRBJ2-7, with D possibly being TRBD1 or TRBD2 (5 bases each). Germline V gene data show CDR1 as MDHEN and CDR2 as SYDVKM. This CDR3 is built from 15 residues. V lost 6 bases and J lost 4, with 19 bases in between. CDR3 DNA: TGTGCCAGCAGCCCGACCTGGGGCCCGGGGTACGAGCAGTACTTC. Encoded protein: CASSPTWGPGYEQYF.

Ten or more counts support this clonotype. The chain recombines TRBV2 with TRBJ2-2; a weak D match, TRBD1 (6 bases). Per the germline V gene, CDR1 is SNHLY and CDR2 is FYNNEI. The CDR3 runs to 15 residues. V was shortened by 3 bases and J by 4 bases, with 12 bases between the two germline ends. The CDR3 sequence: CASSENRARTGELFF. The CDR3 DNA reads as TGTGCCAGCAGTGAGAACAGGGCGCGCACCGGGGAGCTGTTTTTT.

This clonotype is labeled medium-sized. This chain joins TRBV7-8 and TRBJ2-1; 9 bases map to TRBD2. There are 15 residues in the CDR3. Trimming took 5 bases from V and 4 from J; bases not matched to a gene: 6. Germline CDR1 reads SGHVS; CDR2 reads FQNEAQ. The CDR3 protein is CASSARREGYNEQFF. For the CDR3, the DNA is TGTGCCAGCAGCGCCAGGCGGGAGGGTTACAATGAGCAGTTCTTC.

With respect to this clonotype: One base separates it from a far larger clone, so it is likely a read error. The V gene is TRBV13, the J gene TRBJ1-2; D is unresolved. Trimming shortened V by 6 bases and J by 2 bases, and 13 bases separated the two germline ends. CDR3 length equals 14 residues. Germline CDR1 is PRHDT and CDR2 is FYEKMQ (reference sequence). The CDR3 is CASRPGSDNYGYTF. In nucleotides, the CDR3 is TGTGCCAGCAGACCCGGGTCAGACAACTATGGCTACACCTTC. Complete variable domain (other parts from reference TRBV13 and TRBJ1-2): AAGVIQSPRHLIKEKRETATLKCYPIPRHDTVYWYQQGPGQDPQFLISFYEKMQSDKGSIPDRFSAQQFSDYHSELNMSSLELGDSALYFCASRPGSDNYGYTFGSGTRLTVV.

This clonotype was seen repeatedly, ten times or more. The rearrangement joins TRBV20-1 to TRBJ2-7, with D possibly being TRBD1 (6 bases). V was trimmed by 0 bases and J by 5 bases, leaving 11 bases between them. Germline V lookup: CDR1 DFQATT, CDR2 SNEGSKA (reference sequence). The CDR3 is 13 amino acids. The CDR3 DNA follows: TGCAGTGCTAGAGACGGGACACGAAACGAGCAGTACTTC. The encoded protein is CSARDGTRNEQYF.

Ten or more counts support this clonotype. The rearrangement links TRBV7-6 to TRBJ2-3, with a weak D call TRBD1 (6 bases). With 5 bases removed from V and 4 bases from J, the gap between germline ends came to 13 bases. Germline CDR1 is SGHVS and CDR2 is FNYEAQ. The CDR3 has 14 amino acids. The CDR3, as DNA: TGTGCCAGCAGCCGGGATTGGGGGCCAGATACGCAGTATTTT. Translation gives CASSRDWGPDTQYF. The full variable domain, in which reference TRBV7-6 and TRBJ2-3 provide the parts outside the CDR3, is GAGVSQSPRYKVTKRGQDVALRCDPISGHVSLYWYRQALGQGPEFLTYFNYEAQQDKSGLPNDRFSAERPEGSISTLTIQRTEQRDSAMYRCASSRDWGPDTQYFGPGTRLTVL.

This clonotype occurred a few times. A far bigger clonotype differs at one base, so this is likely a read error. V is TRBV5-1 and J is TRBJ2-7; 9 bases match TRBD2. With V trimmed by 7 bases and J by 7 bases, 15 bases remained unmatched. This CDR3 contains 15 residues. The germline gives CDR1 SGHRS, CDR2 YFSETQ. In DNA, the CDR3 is TGCGCCAGCGGATCCATCCTAGCGGGGAACAATGAGCAGTACTTC. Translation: CASGSILAGNNEQYF.

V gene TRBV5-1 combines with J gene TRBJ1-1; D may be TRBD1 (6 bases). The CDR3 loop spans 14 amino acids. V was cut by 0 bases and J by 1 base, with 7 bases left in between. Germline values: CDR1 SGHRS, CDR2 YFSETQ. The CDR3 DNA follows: TGCGCCAGCAGCTTGGTACAGGGGAACACTGAAGCTTTCTTT. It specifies CASSLVQGNTEAFF.

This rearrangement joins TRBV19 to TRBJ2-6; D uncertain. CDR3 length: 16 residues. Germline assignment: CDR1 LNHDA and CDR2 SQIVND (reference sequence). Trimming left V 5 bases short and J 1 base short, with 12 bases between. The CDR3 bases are TGTGCCAGTAGTGGCAGTCACCGTTCTGGGGCCAACGTCCTGACTTTC. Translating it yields CASSGSHRSGANVLTF.

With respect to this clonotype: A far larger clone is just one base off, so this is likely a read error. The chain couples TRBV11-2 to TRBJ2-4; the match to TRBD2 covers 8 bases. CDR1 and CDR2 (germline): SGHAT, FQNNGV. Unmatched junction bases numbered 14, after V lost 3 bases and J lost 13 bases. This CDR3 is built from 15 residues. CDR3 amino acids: CASSLNSGTGGEQYF. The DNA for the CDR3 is TGTGCCAGCAGCTTGAATAGCGGGACGGGGGGTGAGCAGTACTTC.

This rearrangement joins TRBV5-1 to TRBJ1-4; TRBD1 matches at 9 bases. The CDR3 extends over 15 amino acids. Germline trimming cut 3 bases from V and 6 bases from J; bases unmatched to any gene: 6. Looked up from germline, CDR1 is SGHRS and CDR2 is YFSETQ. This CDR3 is CASSSAGTGYEKLFF. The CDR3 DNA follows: TGCGCCAGCAGCTCCGCCGGGACAGGGTATGAAAAACTGTTTTTT.

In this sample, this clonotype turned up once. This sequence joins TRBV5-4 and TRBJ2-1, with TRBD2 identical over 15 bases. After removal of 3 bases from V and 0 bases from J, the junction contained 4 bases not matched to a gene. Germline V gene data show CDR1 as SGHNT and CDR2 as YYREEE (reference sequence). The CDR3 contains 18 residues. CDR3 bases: TGTGCCAGCAGCTCCTGGACTAGCGGGAGGGGCTCCTACAATGAGCAGTTCTTC. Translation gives CASSSWTSGRGSYNEQFF.

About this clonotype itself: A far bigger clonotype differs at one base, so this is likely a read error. CDR3 nucleotide sequence: TGTGCCAGCAGTTACTCGGTAGAATACAAGCAGTACTTC. It yields the protein CASSYSVEYKQYF. The chain has TRBV6-8 and TRBJ2-7; the D is unclear. CDR1 is MNHGY, CDR2 SAAAGT, per germline. V dropped 0 bases and J dropped 8 bases, with 11 bases sitting between them. The CDR3 covers 13 residues.